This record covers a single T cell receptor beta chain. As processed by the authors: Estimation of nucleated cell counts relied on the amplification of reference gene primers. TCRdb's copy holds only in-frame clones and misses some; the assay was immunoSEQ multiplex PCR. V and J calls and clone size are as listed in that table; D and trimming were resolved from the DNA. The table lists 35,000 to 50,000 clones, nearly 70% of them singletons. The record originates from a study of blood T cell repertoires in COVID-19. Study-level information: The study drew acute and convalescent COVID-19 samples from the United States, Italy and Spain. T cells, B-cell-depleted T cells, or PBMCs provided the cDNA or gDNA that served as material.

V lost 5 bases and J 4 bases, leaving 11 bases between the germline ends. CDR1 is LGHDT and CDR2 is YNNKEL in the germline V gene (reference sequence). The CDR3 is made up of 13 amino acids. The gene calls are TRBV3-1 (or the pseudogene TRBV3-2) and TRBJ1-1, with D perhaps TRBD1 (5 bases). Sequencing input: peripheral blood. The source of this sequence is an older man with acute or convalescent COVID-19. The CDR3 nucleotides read TGTGCCAGCAGCTCCGACAGCCGCACTGAAGCTTTCTTT. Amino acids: CASSSDSRTEAFF.